This T cell receptor (beta chain) was identified in a study of OX40 agonist ivuxolimab in advanced cancers. Turning to the study itself: Eligibility rules accepted prior anti-PD-1, anti-PD-L1 or anti-CTLA-4 therapy, and around 38% had some. Findings of the study overall: The study observed clonal expansion of CD4+ and CD8+ blood T cells by week 6 at 0.1 to 3.0 mg/kg. Undetermined was the antigen specificity of the expanded peripheral T cells.

Per germline, CDR1 SQVTM and CDR2 ANQGSEA. V dropped 2 bases and J dropped 0 bases, with 5 bases sitting between them. The CDR3 loop spans 14 amino acids. Sequenced by immunoSEQ multiplex PCR; TCRdb stores in-frame clones only, minus some. The sample shows 57,000 or so clones, more than 85% of them seen only once. Concerning this clone: Its antigen is still unknown.

The material was CD4+ or CD8+ T cells sorted from blood, obtained in a trial of the OX40 agonist ivuxolimab. The TCR sequence derives from an adult with an advanced solid tumor such as melanoma, head and neck, liver or kidney cancer. The chain employs TRBV29-1 and TRBJ2-6; no definite D call. The CDR3 here is CSVEPRSGANVLTF. CDR3 sequence (DNA): TGCAGCGTTGAACCCCGCTCTGGGGCCAACGTCCTGACTTTC.